Below are 30 T cell receptor beta chains sequenced from a single sample in a study of T cell repertoires in cytomegalovirus infection (dated 2019 in TCRdb). No antigen has been assigned to these receptors. The sequencer was an Illumina HiSeq 1500. The public reads were quality trimmed at Q25 with fastp and then assembled into clones with MiXCR by TCRdb, keeping productive beta chains. Records with the same CDR3 protein are collapsed into one entry carrying the most frequent genes and DNA. This sample is represented by 300,000 or so distinct CDR3 sequences; more than 20% of them were singletons. The ten largest clones take up more than 10% of the sample. The treatment or condition tag for this specimen amounts to: in vitro stimulation with specific CMV peptide epitopes to enrich CMV-specific T cells. The sequenced sample was cultured PBMCs, obtained from culture after CMV antigen stimulation. These receptors were collected from a human donor in good health (CMV status not recorded). Some clones in this sample may be carry-over from other donors' samples.

This clonotype was observed a few times. This chain uses TRBV2 with TRBJ2-5, with TRBD2 as a possible D gene (6 bases). The germline CDR1 and CDR2 sequences are SNHLY and FYNNEI. V was cut by 6 bases and J by 1 base, with 18 bases left in between. The CDR3 length is 16 residues. CDR3 coding DNA: TGTGCCAGCAGAGCTCGCCGGGGGTTAGGCCAAGAGACCCAGTACTTC. Its protein product is CASRARRGLGQETQYF. The whole variable domain, remainder taken from reference TRBV2 and TRBJ2-5, is EPEVTQTPSHQVTQMGQEVILRCVPISNHLYFYWYRQILGQKVEFLVSFYNNEISEKSEIFDDQFSVERPDGSNFTLKIRSTKLEDSAMYFCASRARRGLGQETQYFGPGTRLLVL.

This clonotype was seen many times. This sequence joins TRBV27 and TRBJ1-2; D is perhaps TRBD1 (5 bases). Trimming stripped 6 bases from V and 8 bases from J, with 13 bases between. CDR1 is MNHEY, CDR2 SMNVEV, per germline (reference sequence). This CDR3 spans 12 amino acids. Here the CDR3 reads CASRGESGGYTF. DNA of the CDR3: TGTGCCAGCAGAGGGGAATCTGGCGGCTACACCTTC.

This clonotype occurred a few times. This chain joins TRBV6-5 and TRBJ1-1, with no clear D. The germline gives CDR1 MNHEY, CDR2 SVGAGI. The ends were cut back, 0 bases at V and 1 base at J, with 9 bases in the middle. The CDR3 length is 15 residues. The CDR3 DNA follows: TGTGCCAGCAGTTACTCTCGGTGGAGGAACACTGAAGCTTTCTTT. Translation: CASSYSRWRNTEAFF.

This clonotype was seen only a few times. The V gene is TRBV5-6, the J gene TRBJ1-6; TRBD1 agrees at 9 bases. The CDR3 runs to 15 residues. Germline CDR1 and CDR2: SGHDT and YYEEEE. With 2 bases clipped from V and 7 bases from J, the junction kept 4 bases outside the gene matches. CDR3 nucleotide sequence: TGTGCCAGCAGCTTACTGACAGGGGGGAATTCACCCCTCCACTTT. This codes for CASSLLTGGNSPLHF.

The chain carries TRBV28 and TRBJ2-2, with D hard to call. Germline V lookup: CDR1 MDHEN, CDR2 SYDVKM. Between the trimmed V and J ends, which lost 3 bases and 5 bases, there was a span of 13 bases. There are 15 residues in the CDR3. CDR3 sequence: CASSFPSLGTGELFF. DNA of the CDR3: TGTGCCAGCAGTTTCCCGAGTTTGGGGACCGGGGAGCTGTTTTTT.

The chain is built from TRBV10-3 and TRBJ1-5; D possibly corresponds to TRBD1 (6 bases). The CDR3 spans 13 residues. CDR1 ENHRY and CDR2 SYGVKD come from the germline V gene. Trimming cost V 3 bases and J 4 bases, with 7 bases left between them. CDR3 nucleotides: TGTGCCATCAGTGAACAGGGAAATCAGCCCCAGCATTTT. Its translation is CAISEQGNQPQHF.

This clonotype was recorded a few times. The V gene is TRBV27, the J gene TRBJ1-5; D may be TRBD1 (6 bases). The CDR3 totals 13 residues. Germline V gene sequence: CDR1 MNHEY, CDR2 SMNVEV (reference sequence). Deletions cut 6 bases from V and 4 bases from J, with 10 bases between. The CDR3 loop is CASRPGVNQPQHF. The CDR3 DNA follows: TGTGCCAGCAGGCCAGGGGTTAATCAGCCCCAGCATTTT.

This clonotype has at least ten counts. The rearrangement joins TRBV7-2 to TRBJ2-1, with D unresolved. The germline V gene encodes CDR1 SGHTA and CDR2 FQGNSA. The CDR3 extends over 14 amino acids. V was shortened by 1 base and J by 3 bases, with 7 bases between the two germline ends. CDR3 sequence (DNA): TGTGCCAGCAGCTTAGACGTAAGCTACAATGAGCAGTTCTTC. This codes for CASSLDVSYNEQFF.

The chain links TRBV11-1 to TRBJ1-1; unclear D gene. The germline V and J ends were trimmed by 8 bases and 1 base, with 11 bases remaining between them. CDR1 is SGHAT, CDR2 FQDESV, per germline (reference sequence). The CDR3 contains 13 residues. CDR3 in DNA: TGTGCCAGCCTGGGTCAGCCGAACACTGAAGCTTTCTTT. Translation: CASLGQPNTEAFF.

This chain links TRBV7-2 with TRBJ2-5; maybe TRBD1 (6 bases). This CDR3 is 14 amino acids long. From germline, CDR1 is SGHTA and CDR2 FQGNSA. V was cut by 2 bases and J by 2 bases, with 9 bases left in between. CDR3 in amino acids: CASSLSQGQETQYF. The CDR3 DNA reads TGTGCCAGCAGCTTAAGTCAGGGGCAAGAGACCCAGTACTTC.

V usage is TRBV7-4 and J usage is TRBJ2-6; the match to TRBD2 covers 11 bases. From germline, CDR1 is SGHVT and CDR2 SQSDAQ. This CDR3 spans 18 amino acids. Trimming removed 10 bases from V and 0 bases from J; junction bases left unmatched: 11. The CDR3 sequence is CATQLLAGDFSGANVLTF. For the CDR3, the DNA is TGTGCCACCCAACTACTAGCGGGAGATTTCTCTGGGGCCAACGTCCTGACTTTC.

This clonotype was recorded once. The gene calls are TRBV30 and TRBJ1-1; the D gene is possibly TRBD1 (6 bases). Germline CDR1 is GTSNPN and CDR2 is SVGIG (reference sequence). Trimming removed 1 base from V and 3 bases from J, with 15 bases in between. CDR3 size: 15 residues. In DNA form, the CDR3 reads TGTGCCTGGAGTGAAGGGACACAATCTTACACTGAAGCTTTCTTT. Amino acids: CAWSEGTQSYTEAFF.

This clonotype has ten or more counts. V is TRBV7-8 and J is TRBJ2-3; TRBD2 aligns across 9 bases. V dropped 1 base and J dropped 2; count of bases not matched to a gene: 10. Germline V gene lookup returns CDR1 SGHVS and CDR2 FQNEAQ. The CDR3 is made up of 18 amino acids. The CDR3, as DNA: TGTGCCAGCAGCTTAGTCGTAGCGGGAGCCTCCTTCACAGATACGCAGTATTTT. Its translation is CASSLVVAGASFTDTQYF.

This clonotype occurred many times. The gene calls are TRBV7-2 and TRBJ2-3, with 8 nucleotides matching TRBD2. CDR3 length: 15 amino acids. Per germline, CDR1 SGHTA and CDR2 FQGNSA. With V trimmed by 7 bases and J by 4 bases, 10 bases remained unmatched. The CDR3 coding sequence is TGTGCCAGCACCAAGGCTGGAGCGGGAGCAGATACGCAGTATTTT. It yields the protein CASTKAGAGADTQYF.

This clonotype has only a few counts. This sequence joins TRBV27 and TRBJ1-2; possible D gene TRBD1, 5 bases. There are 13 residues in the CDR3. V lost 6 bases and J lost 4, with 12 bases in between. CDR1 is MNHEY, CDR2 SMNVEV, per germline (reference sequence). The CDR3 spells CASSPGPPYGYTF. Here the CDR3 DNA reads TGTGCCAGCAGCCCGGGGCCGCCCTATGGCTACACCTTC.

In this sample, this clonotype turned up many times. The chain employs TRBV7-2 and TRBJ1-5, with 7 bases identical to TRBD1. The CDR3 spans 17 residues. The trim removed 5 bases at V and 6 bases at J, leaving 16 bases unmatched. From germline, CDR1 is SGHTA and CDR2 FQGNSA. The CDR3 region is CASSDGTVWASGQPQHF. CDR3 nucleotide sequence: TGTGCCAGCAGCGATGGGACAGTTTGGGCTTCGGGTCAGCCCCAGCATTTT.

This clonotype was observed a handful of times. This sequence joins TRBV10-3 and TRBJ2-7; perhaps TRBD1 as D (5 bases). With 0 bases removed from V and 5 bases from J, the gap between germline ends came to 11 bases. Germline CDR1 ENHRY, CDR2 SYGVKD. The CDR3 length is 14 residues. CDR3 loop: CAISESRRAHEQYV. The CDR3, as DNA: TGTGCCATCAGTGAGTCCCGCAGGGCCCACGAGCAGTACGTC.

The rearrangement uses TRBV19 and TRBJ1-2; possibly TRBD1 for D (5 bases). The ends were cut back, 8 bases at V and 0 bases at J, with 25 bases in the middle. CDR3 length: 18 amino acids. Germline V gene sequence: CDR1 LNHDA, CDR2 SQIVND (reference sequence). CDR3 DNA sequence: TGTGCCAGTTCTACTTCAGGGTTTTCGGTTCCGGCTAACTATGGCTACACCTTC. The encoded protein is CASSTSGFSVPANYGYTF.

The chain has TRBV28 and TRBJ2-3; a possible D gene is TRBD2 (7 bases). V was cut by 6 bases and J by 0 bases, with 16 bases left in between. Germline loops: CDR1 MDHEN, CDR2 SYDVKM. This CDR3 contains 16 residues. As DNA, the CDR3 is TGTGCCAGCAGCATAGGGGGGGGCGCCAGCACAGATACGCAGTATTTT. Its protein product is CASSIGGGASTDTQYF.

The V gene is TRBV7-9, the J gene TRBJ2-7; TRBD1 is a possible D gene (5 bases). Germline V gives CDR1 SEHNR, CDR2 FQNEAQ (reference sequence). V was shortened by 5 bases and J by 7 bases, with 24 bases between the two germline ends. This CDR3 comprises 16 residues. The CDR3 DNA is TGTGCCAGCAGCCCCCAGGGTGGGGCTGGGCTAGATGAGCAGTACTTC. It encodes CASSPQGGAGLDEQYF. The full variable domain, in which reference TRBV7-9 and TRBJ2-7 provide the parts outside the CDR3, is DTGVSQNPRHKITKRGQNVTFRCDPISEHNRLYWYRQTLGQGPEFLTYFQNEAQLEKSRLLSDRFSAERPKGSFSTLEIQRTEQGDSAMYLCASSPQGGAGLDEQYFGPGTRLTVT.

This clonotype was detected a few times. The rearrangement joins TRBV27 to TRBJ1-2; 10 nucleotides agree with TRBD1. The V gene's germline CDR1 is MNHEY and CDR2 SMNVEV (reference sequence). Trimming removed 2 bases from V and 4 bases from J; junction bases left unmatched: 7. There are 16 residues in the CDR3. The chain's CDR3 is CASSLVGQGIFYGYTF. The CDR3 nucleotides read TGTGCCAGCAGTTTAGTGGGACAGGGGATCTTCTATGGCTACACCTTC.

CDR3 amino acids: CASNRGGPEDTQYF. The CDR3 DNA reads as TGCGCCAGCAACCGAGGAGGGCCGGAAGATACGCAGTATTTT. V is TRBV5-1 and J is TRBJ2-3, with TRBD2 as a possible D gene (6 bases). V lost 6 bases and J lost 5, with 16 bases in between. Germline CDR1 reads SGHRS; CDR2 reads YFSETQ. This CDR3 has 14 residues.

The chain carries TRBV29-1 and TRBJ1-1, with TRBD1 identical over 12 bases. The junction had 5 bases not matched to a gene; V was cut back by 6 bases and J by 6 bases. Germline V CDR1 and CDR2: SQVTM, ANQGSEA. CDR3 size: 13 residues. CDR3 residues: CSVEGQGASEAFF. The CDR3 DNA sequence: TGCAGCGTAGAGGGACAGGGGGCTTCTGAAGCTTTCTTT. The full variable domain, its missing parts supplied by reference TRBV29-1 and TRBJ1-1, is SAVISQKPSRDICQRGTSLTIQCQVDSQVTMMFWYRQQPGQSLTLIATANQGSEATYESGFVIDKFPISRPNLTFSTLTVSNMSPEDSSIYLCSVEGQGASEAFFGQGTRLTVV.

This clonotype was counted at least ten times. The rearrangement links TRBV7-2 to TRBJ2-7, with 8 bases aligning to TRBD2. J gave up 3 bases and V 1 base, and 2 bases lay outside the gene matches. The CDR3 contains 14 residues. Germline V gives CDR1 SGHTA, CDR2 FQGNSA. The DNA for the CDR3 is TGTGCCAGCAGCTTAGAAGCGGGGGACTACGAGCAGTACGTC. Amino acid sequence: CASSLEAGDYEQYV.

This clonotype was picked up a small number of times. The J gene is TRBJ2-2, the V gene TRBV9, with TRBD2 matching over 7 bases. Germline V gene sequence: CDR1 SGDLS, CDR2 YYNGEE. V was pared by 1 base and J by 5 bases, with 8 bases of the junction left unmatched. The CDR3 has 16 amino acids. The DNA for the CDR3 is TGTGCCAGCAGCGTACGGGGGGTCCTGAGTACCGGGGAGCTGTTTTTT. Residues: CASSVRGVLSTGELFF.

The CDR3 protein is CASSQLFIRTEAFF. CDR3 nucleotides: TGCGCCAGCAGTCAATTATTTATCCGGACTGAAGCTTTCTTT. The genes are TRBV23-1 and TRBJ1-1, with D unclear. TRBV23-1 is an open reading frame, and its role is uncertain. This CDR3 contains 14 residues. V was shortened by 1 base and J by 5 bases, with 11 bases between the two germline ends.

This clonotype appeared many times. The chain couples TRBV7-2 to TRBJ1-2; D is uncertain. V lost 5 bases, J lost 13 bases, and 14 bases lay in between. CDR1 and CDR2 (germline): SGHTA, FQGNSA. The CDR3 consists of 11 residues. The CDR3 here is CASSPSRGITF. CDR3 coding DNA: TGTGCCAGCAGCCCCTCCCGTGGCATCACCTTC.

This clonotype turned up a few times. This sequence joins TRBV12-3 or TRBV12-4 and TRBJ1-5; D is unclear. Trimming stripped 3 bases from V and 0 bases from J, with 9 bases between. CDR3 size: 15 residues. The CDR3 reads CASSFGPYSNQPQHF. CDR3 nucleotide sequence: TGTGCCAGCAGTTTTGGACCGTATAGCAATCAGCCCCAGCATTTT.

This clonotype has a handful of counts. The chain is built from TRBV7-6 and TRBJ2-2; possible D gene TRBD2, 7 bases. V lost 8 bases to trimming and J lost 0 bases, with 10 bases between them. CDR1 and CDR2 from the germline V gene are SGHVS and FNYEAQ. The CDR3 is 14 residues long. The CDR3, as DNA: TGTGCCAGCCTAGGGGGGGCGAACACCGGGGAGCTGTTTTTT. This sequence encodes CASLGGANTGELFF.

This clonotype was counted at least ten times. This chain connects TRBV7-2 to TRBJ2-5, with D possibly being TRBD1 or TRBD2 (6 bases each). Germline CDR1 SGHTA, CDR2 FQGNSA. Trimming pared 1 base from V and 5 bases from J, leaving 20 bases between. The CDR3 has 17 residues. The CDR3 sequence: CASSLGGAVATGETQYF. The CDR3 DNA is TGTGCCAGCAGCTTAGGGGGGGCGGTCGCAACCGGGGAGACCCAGTACTTC.